The rows below give T cell receptor beta chains drawn from one sample of a study of cytomegalovirus exposure and HLA in healthy donors. Profiled with immunoSEQ multiplex PCR; TCRdb holds only in-frame clones, not every one. The sample yields about 73,000 clones, 65% to 80% seen once. Sample: PBMCs. All receptors derive from a man aged 70-80 years in good health and CMV-seronegative. CDR3s include the opening cysteine and the closing phenylalanine or tryptophan. The order of the fields is J gene, V gene, CDR3 protein.

>TRBJ2-7|TRBV10-1
CASSEGTGGSYEQYF
>TRBJ1-5|TRBV11-2
CASSPDGGNQPQHF
>TRBJ2-7|TRBV4-1
CASSQVGQGSYEQYF
>TRBJ2-7|TRBV7-2
CASSLEAGETYEQYF
>TRBJ2-1|TRBV4-3
CASSRETGLAGGPGGDEQFF
>TRBJ2-3|TRBV2
CASSGGSVYTDTQYF
>TRBJ2-4|TRBV6-6
CASMSSGTGTDIQYF
>TRBJ2-1|TRBV4-3
CASSLGLAGQTYNEQFF
>TRBJ2-3|TRBV28
CASTVIGGWGGDTQYF
>TRBJ1-2|TRBV6-6
CASSYDGGYYGYTF
>TRBJ1-2|TRBV5-1
CASSTGQGSETYGYTF
>TRBJ1-3|TRBV9
CASSVAAFSGNTIYF
>TRBJ1-2|TRBV28
CASRTGGYYGYTF